The clone carrying this T cell receptor (beta chain) was counted a few times. Antigen unknown. The data stem from a study of blood T cells in healthy people across ages. Study information: The capture of about one barcoded beta molecule per two T cells was achieved by template switching. Findings of the study overall: Age showed a roughly linear inverse relationship with TCR beta diversity per million T cells. Aged donors had fewer naive CD4+ cells and lower diversity than long-lived donors.

Germline CDR1 SGHRS, CDR2 YFSETQ. The CDR3 covers 13 residues. Between the trimmed V and J ends, which lost 8 bases and 3 bases, there was a span of 15 bases. With a J-beta primer mix and a sample-barcoded 5' primer, a second PCR ran 7 to 11 cycles. The template-switch adaptor was a 5' adaptor with 12 random nucleotides. It tagged each cDNA molecule. MiXCR, applied by TCRdb to the 5' RACE reads, yields one record per CDR3 protein. The sample yields 580,000 or so distinct CDR3 sequences, around 48% seen once. The chain couples TRBV5-1 to TRBJ2-7, with TRBD2 as a possible D gene (6 bases). Sequenced: blood. The TCR sequence derives from a man older than 75 in good health. The DNA of the CDR3 is TGCGCCAGTCGACGGGAGACCAACTACGAGCAGTACTTC. Amino acid sequence: CASRRETNYEQYF.